The 25 T cell receptor beta chains below come from one sample, sequenced in a study of CD8+ T cells in alopecia areata. Sample treatment: oral pan-JAK inhibitor, 5-10 mg twice daily. cDNA serving as the sequencing template came from extracted, reverse transcribed RNA. Libraries were prepared by immunoSEQ multiplex PCR; TCRdb keeps only in-frame clonotypes and omits some of them. The data hold about 170,000 clones, with roughly 50% observed a single time. The sequencing used CD4+ T cells sorted from blood, collected between weeks 55 and 65, from a patient treated with tofacitinib. These receptors were taken from a human donor with alopecia areata.

The V call is TRBV9, the J call TRBJ2-4, with 9 bases lining up with TRBD2. The V segment lost 0 bases and the J segment 9 bases; nucleotides outside the gene matches: 13. This CDR3 is built from 17 residues. Per germline, CDR1 SGDLS and CDR2 YYNGEE. The CDR3 DNA reads as TGTGCCAGCAGCGTAGGTACCAGCGGGGGGCTAGATGGCATTCAGTACTTC. It is translated as CASSVGTSGGLDGIQYF.

The chain links TRBV6-5 to TRBJ1-5; D ambiguous. CDR3 size: 14 residues. V was cut by 6 bases and J by 6 bases, with 15 bases left in between. Per germline, CDR1 MNHEY and CDR2 SVGAGI. CDR3 nucleotide sequence: TGTGCCAGCAGCCGAGTGTTACATGGTCAGCCCCAGCATTTT. It yields the protein CASSRVLHGQPQHF.

J is TRBJ1-2 and V is TRBV6-5; maybe TRBD1 (5 bases). CDR1 and CDR2 (germline): MNHEY, SVGAGI. The CDR3 is 14 residues long. The V end was cut by 5 bases, the J end by 8 bases, with 18 bases between. The CDR3 DNA follows: TGTGCCAGCAGTGGAGGGGACGGCCTCCGGGGCTACACCTTC. It codes for CASSGGDGLRGYTF.

This chain connects TRBV30 to TRBJ2-7; D not resolved. Germline CDR1 and CDR2: GTSNPN and SVGIG (reference sequence). V shed 4 bases and J shed 2 bases, with 12 bases lying between them. The CDR3 runs to 13 residues. The CDR3 protein is CAWNKGFTYEQYF. In nucleotides, the CDR3 is TGTGCCTGGAATAAAGGCTTTACCTACGAGCAGTACTTC.

V and J are TRBV6-5 and TRBJ2-7; D possibly corresponds to TRBD1 (6 bases). CDR3 size: 12 residues. CDR1 is MNHEY, CDR2 SVGAGI, per germline. V was trimmed by 3 bases and J by 4 bases, leaving 7 bases between them. CDR3 in DNA: TGTGCCAGCAGTTATAGGGGGTACGAGCAGTACTTC. Protein product: CASSYRGYEQYF.

This chain connects TRBV5-1 to TRBJ2-2; 8 bases are a match to TRBD2. Trimming took 0 bases from V and 7 from J; bases not matched to a gene: 2. The CDR3 is 14 amino acids. CDR1 and CDR2 from the germline V gene are SGHRS and YFSETQ. CDR3 nucleotides: TGCGCCAGCAGCTTGGAACTAGCGGACGGGGAGCTGTTTTTT. Protein product: CASSLELADGELFF.

There are a few counts of this clone. The rearrangement uses TRBV2 and TRBJ1-5, with D perhaps matching TRBD1 (5 bases). The germline V and J ends were trimmed by 8 bases and 0 bases, with 11 bases remaining between them. The germline gives CDR1 SNHLY, CDR2 FYNNEI. The CDR3 is made up of 14 amino acids. The CDR3 DNA reads as TGTGCCAGCGGCTGGGGGAATAGCAATCAGCCCCAGCATTTT. Protein sequence: CASGWGNSNQPQHF.

This clone has only a few counts. The chain has TRBV19 and TRBJ2-3; possible D gene TRBD1, 6 bases. V lost 6 bases and J 2 bases, leaving 12 bases between the germline ends. Germline V gene lookup returns CDR1 LNHDA and CDR2 SQIVND (reference sequence). This CDR3 is built from 14 residues. CDR3 residues: CASSSQGNTDTQYF. As DNA, the CDR3 is TGTGCCAGTAGCTCGCAGGGGAACACAGATACGCAGTATTTT. Filled out from reference TRBV19 and TRBJ2-3, the complete variable domain reads DGGITQSPKYLFRKEGQNVTLSCEQNLNHDAMYWYRQDPGQGLRLIYYSQIVNDFQKGDIAEGYSVSREKKESFPLTVTSAQKNPTAFYLCASSSQGNTDTQYFGPGTRLTVL.

The chain uses TRBV7-2 and TRBJ2-7; D might be TRBD2 (5 bases). The CDR3 spans 14 residues. From germline, CDR1 is SGHTA and CDR2 FQGNSA. Trimming stripped 2 bases from V and 5 bases from J, with 13 bases between. The CDR3 nucleotides are TGTGCCAGCAGCTTAAGTACTGGGAGCGACGAGCAGTACTTC. Its translation is CASSLSTGSDEQYF. Using reference TRBV7-2 and TRBJ2-7 for the parts outside the CDR3, the full variable domain is GAGVSQSPSNKVTEKGKDVELRCDPISGHTALYWYRQSLGQGLEFLIYFQGNSAPDKSGLPSDRFSAERTGGSVSTLTIQRTQQEDSAVYLCASSLSTGSDEQYFGPGTRLTVT.

Notes on this clone: The identical CDR3 is also encoded by other nucleotide sequences in the sample. This chain links TRBV9 with TRBJ2-1; 12 bases are a match to TRBD2. Germline V gives CDR1 SGDLS, CDR2 YYNGEE. The junction had 4 bases not matched to a gene; V was cut back by 0 bases and J by 0 bases. The CDR3 is 18 amino acids. CDR3 sequence: CASSVVASGGASYNEQFF. CDR3 coding DNA: TGTGCCAGCAGCGTAGTTGCTAGCGGGGGGGCCTCCTACAATGAGCAGTTCTTC.

This rearrangement joins TRBV7-9 to TRBJ2-5; TRBD2 agrees at 8 bases. V shed 5 bases and J 2 bases; nucleotides not matched to a gene: 10. Germline loops: CDR1 SEHNR, CDR2 FQNEAQ (reference sequence). There are 16 residues in the CDR3. Here the CDR3 reads CASSPTGGGPQETQYF. The CDR3 DNA reads as TGTGCCAGCAGCCCCACGGGCGGGGGGCCTCAAGAGACCCAGTACTTC.

This chain's CDR3 is CAWSQPPHFYGYTF. CDR3 DNA sequence: TGTGCCTGGAGTCAACCCCCACACTTCTATGGCTACACCTTC. The chain joins TRBV30 to TRBJ1-2, with D unclear. This CDR3 spans 14 amino acids. V was pared by 2 bases and J by 4 bases, with 14 bases between. CDR1 is GTSNPN and CDR2 is SVGIG in the germline V gene (reference sequence).

The chain employs TRBV5-1 and TRBJ1-6; the match to TRBD1 covers 7 bases. Germline V gene data show CDR1 as SGHRS and CDR2 as YFSETQ. Trimming cost V 5 bases and J 0 bases; bases outside gene matches: 2. The CDR3 runs 15 residues. The CDR3 nucleotides read TGCGCCAGCAGTCGACAGGGCTCCTATAATTCACCCCTCCACTTT. It yields the protein CASSRQGSYNSPLHF.

At least ten counts were recorded for this clone. The rearrangement uses TRBV11-2 and TRBJ2-7; TRBD1 might be the D (5 bases). Per the germline V gene, CDR1 is SGHAT and CDR2 is FQNNGV. Trimming removed 5 bases from V and 1 base from J, with 12 bases in between. This CDR3 is 14 amino acids long. For the CDR3, the DNA is TGTGCCAGCAGCCCTCGCCAGGGATCCTACGAGCAGTACTTC. This gives the protein CASSPRQGSYEQYF.

The chain employs TRBV6-5 and TRBJ1-6; D not certain. Germline V lookup: CDR1 MNHEY, CDR2 SVGAGI. This CDR3 is 15 amino acids long. Deletions cut 6 bases from V and 14 bases from J, with 23 bases between. DNA for the CDR3: TGTGCCAGCAGCGACGGTGGAGGCCGGCGTGGAACCCTCCACTTT. This translates into CASSDGGGRRGTLHF.

The chain has TRBV6-5 and TRBJ2-7, with TRBD1 matching 10 bases. Germline CDR1 reads MNHEY; CDR2 reads SVGAGI. J gave up 2 bases and V 5 bases, and 6 bases lay outside the gene matches. This CDR3 is built from 15 residues. Written as DNA, the CDR3 is TGTGCCAGCAGTAGACCGGGACAGGGGACCTACGAGCAGTACTTC. Its translation is CASSRPGQGTYEQYF.

This chain links TRBV7-6 with TRBJ2-3, with D unclear. Germline assignment: CDR1 SGHVS and CDR2 FNYEAQ. Trimming removed 2 bases at V and 4 bases at J, with 4 bases between. CDR3 length equals 12 residues. CDR3 bases: TGTGCCAGCAGCTTAAGAGCAGATACGCAGTATTTT. Translating gives CASSLRADTQYF.

This clone was counted between two and nine times. The gene calls are TRBV2 and TRBJ1-2; D is possibly TRBD1 (5 bases). This CDR3 has 16 residues. The V end was cut by 3 bases, the J end by 0 bases, with 14 bases between. The germline V gene has CDR1 SNHLY and CDR2 FYNNEI. In DNA, the CDR3 is TGTGCCAGCAGTGACATTGGGGCAAAGGCTAACTATGGCTACACCTTC. Protein: CASSDIGAKANYGYTF.

V gene TRBV30 combines with J gene TRBJ2-3, with D unclear. Trimming stripped 5 bases from V and 4 bases from J, with 7 bases between. The CDR3 covers 11 residues. In germline, CDR1 is GTSNPN, CDR2 SVGIG (reference sequence). In nucleotides, the CDR3 is TGTGCCTGGGACCGATCAGATACGCAGTATTTT. It codes for CAWDRSDTQYF.

CDR3 DNA: TGTGCCTGGAGTGTGGGGACTAGCGGGGTTCGGGATACGCAGTATTTT. Translating gives CAWSVGTSGVRDTQYF. V gene TRBV30 combines with J gene TRBJ2-3, with 13 bases identical to TRBD2. Germline V lookup: CDR1 GTSNPN, CDR2 SVGIG (reference sequence). The CDR3 is 16 amino acids. J gave up 6 bases and V 0 bases, and 6 bases lay outside the gene matches.

The rearrangement uses TRBV10-3 and TRBJ2-6, with a possible D match to TRBD1 (5 bases). The germline V gene encodes CDR1 ENHRY and CDR2 SYGVKD. The CDR3 extends over 13 amino acids. Trimming took 8 bases from V and 2 from J, leaving 7 bases between them. CDR3 bases: TGTGCCATCTCAGGGCCTGGGGCCAACGTCCTGACTTTC. Residues: CAISGPGANVLTF.

The rearrangement joins TRBV27 to TRBJ1-2; D is ambiguous. Germline V gene lookup returns CDR1 MNHEY and CDR2 SMNVEV (reference sequence). Trimming pared 4 bases from V and 8 bases from J, leaving 17 bases between. CDR3 length: 14 amino acids. The CDR3 DNA reads TGTGCCAGCAGTTCCCTCTCGTTGACTCCGGGCTACACCTTC. Translating gives CASSSLSLTPGYTF.

This clone has just a few counts. The chain uses TRBV29-1 and TRBJ2-3; 13 bases are shared with TRBD2. Trimming took 8 bases from V and 3 from J; bases not matched to a gene: 8. Germline assignment: CDR1 SQVTM and CDR2 ANQGSEA. The CDR3 totals 15 residues. Written as DNA, the CDR3 is TGCAGCACGGAAAAGGGACTAGCGGGGACAGATACGCAGTATTTT. This sequence encodes CSTEKGLAGTDTQYF.

The J gene is TRBJ2-5, the V gene TRBV7-9; D uncertain. The germline V gene encodes CDR1 SEHNR and CDR2 FQNEAQ (reference sequence). The CDR3 loop spans 13 amino acids. V lost 3 bases, J lost 4 bases, and 9 bases lay in between. This CDR3 is CASSLAERETQYF. The CDR3 region has the DNA TGTGCCAGCAGCTTGGCGGAGCGAGAGACCCAGTACTTC.

The gene calls are TRBV4-2 and TRBJ2-5; 8 positions match TRBD1. The CDR3 has 17 amino acids. Germline V gene lookup returns CDR1 LGHNA and CDR2 YNFKEQ. J lost 4 bases, V lost 2 bases, and 12 bases had no gene match. The CDR3 nucleotides are TGTGCCAGCAGCCAAAAAAACAGGGGGTTTCTAGGAGAGACCCAGTACTTC. Amino acid sequence: CASSQKNRGFLGETQYF.